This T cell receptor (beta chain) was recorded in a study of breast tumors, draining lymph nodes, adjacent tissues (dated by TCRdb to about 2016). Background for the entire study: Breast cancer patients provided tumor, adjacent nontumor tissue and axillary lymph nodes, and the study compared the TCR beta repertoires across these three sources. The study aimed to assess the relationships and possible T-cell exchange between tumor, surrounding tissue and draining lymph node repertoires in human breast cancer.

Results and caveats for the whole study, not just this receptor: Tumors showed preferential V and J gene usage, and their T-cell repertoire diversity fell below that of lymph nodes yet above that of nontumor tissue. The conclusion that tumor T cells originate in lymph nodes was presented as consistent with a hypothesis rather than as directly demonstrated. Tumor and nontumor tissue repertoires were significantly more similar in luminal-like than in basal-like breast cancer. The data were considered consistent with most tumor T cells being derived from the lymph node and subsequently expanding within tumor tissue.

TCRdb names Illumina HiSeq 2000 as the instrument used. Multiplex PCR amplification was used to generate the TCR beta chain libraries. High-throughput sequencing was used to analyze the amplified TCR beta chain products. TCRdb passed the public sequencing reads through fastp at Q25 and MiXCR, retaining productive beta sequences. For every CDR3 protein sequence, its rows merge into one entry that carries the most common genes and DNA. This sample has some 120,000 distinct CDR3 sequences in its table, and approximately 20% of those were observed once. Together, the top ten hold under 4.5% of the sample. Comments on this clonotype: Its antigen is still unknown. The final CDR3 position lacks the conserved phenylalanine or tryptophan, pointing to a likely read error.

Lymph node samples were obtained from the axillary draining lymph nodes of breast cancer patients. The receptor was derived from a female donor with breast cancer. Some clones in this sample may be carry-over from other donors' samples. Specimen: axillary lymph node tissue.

The sequenced DNA is TGTGCCAGCAGCTCCCGAGGACAGGGTAGAACAGATACGCAGTATTAT. The encoded protein is CASSSRGQGRTDTQYY. The chain uses TRBV3-1 and TRBJ2-3; 8 middle bases align to TRBD1. CDR1 and CDR2 are drawn from the germline V gene (reference sequence): LGHDT, YNNKEL. The CDR3 length is 16 residues, termini included. The DNA shown is the 48-base CDR3, in frame from base 1. Here V drops 5 bases and J drops 3 bases, and the junction holds 10 bases not matched to any gene.